Below are 27 T cell receptor beta chains sequenced from a single sample in a study of blood T cell repertoires in COVID-19. Profiled with immunoSEQ multiplex PCR; TCRdb holds only in-frame clones, not every one. The table has over 150,000 clones, approximately 86% seen once. The sequencing sample was made of peripheral blood. The receptors originated from a woman of 80 years or more with active or convalescent COVID-19.

This rearrangement joins TRBV30 to TRBJ1-5, with D maybe TRBD1 (6 bases). Germline V gene sequence: CDR1 GTSNPN, CDR2 SVGIG (reference sequence). Trimming removed 3 bases at V and 0 bases at J, with 15 bases between. This CDR3 contains 16 residues. Here the CDR3 reads CAWSKGGHNSNQPQHF. CDR3 in DNA: TGTGCCTGGAGCAAAGGGGGTCACAATAGCAATCAGCCCCAGCATTTT.

The sample holds many counts of this clone. The V gene is TRBV5-1, the J gene TRBJ2-3; 7 bases align to TRBD2. Trimming removed 3 bases from V and 4 bases from J; junction bases left unmatched: 5. This CDR3 has 14 amino acids. The germline gives CDR1 SGHRS, CDR2 YFSETQ. CDR3 residues: CASSYSLAADTQYF. The CDR3 coding sequence is TGCGCCAGCAGCTACTCCCTAGCGGCAGATACGCAGTATTTT.

This clone was seen once. This sequence joins TRBV19 and TRBJ2-7, with a tentative D call TRBD1 (6 bases). Germline values: CDR1 LNHDA, CDR2 SQIVND (reference sequence). Trimming cost V 1 base and J 2 bases, with 9 bases left between them. The CDR3 consists of 14 residues. CDR3 region: CASSIGGLPYEQYF. The CDR3 DNA reads as TGTGCCAGTAGTATAGGGGGGCTCCCCTACGAGCAGTACTTC.

This clone was counted a single time. At one of its ends the junction is not consistent with the germline gene, which may arise from a read error. This chain links TRBV18 with TRBJ1-1; D is unclear. The germline V gene has CDR1 KGHSH and CDR2 LQKENI. This CDR3 contains 14 residues. The CDR3 sequence: CATSGQNMNTEAFF. In DNA form, the CDR3 reads TGTGCCACCTCAGGCCAGAACATGAACACTGAAGCTTTCTTT.

The CDR3 DNA reads TGCGCCAGCAGCTTGGTTGGCGGGAACACCGGGGAGCTGTTTTTT. Protein sequence: CASSLVGGNTGELFF. This chain joins TRBV5-1 and TRBJ2-2; no reliable D call. This CDR3 is 15 amino acids long. V lost 0 bases and J lost 1, with 7 bases in between. Germline assignment: CDR1 SGHRS and CDR2 YFSETQ.

The rearrangement links TRBV25-1 to TRBJ1-1; no clear D gene. Germline CDR1 MGHDK, CDR2 SYGVNS. The CDR3 is made up of 11 amino acids. Trimming took off 8 bases at V and 1 base at J, with 5 bases between the two ends. CDR3 nucleotides: TGTGCCAGCCTCTCGAACACTGAAGCTTTCTTT. Residues: CASLSNTEAFF.

The rearrangement joins TRBV10-3 to TRBJ2-5; D is possibly TRBD1 (6 bases). In germline, CDR1 is ENHRY, CDR2 SYGVKD. V lost 6 bases and J lost 2, with 13 bases in between. The CDR3 consists of 14 residues. The CDR3 loop is CAIRDGTQQETQYF. CDR3 bases: TGTGCCATCAGAGACGGGACACAACAAGAGACCCAGTACTTC.

The chain combines TRBV29-1 with TRBJ1-1; D unclear. The CDR3 runs to 12 residues. The V gene's germline CDR1 is SQVTM and CDR2 ANQGSEA. V was pared by 2 bases and J by 1 base, with 5 bases between. CDR3: CSVENRNTEAFF. The CDR3 DNA is TGCAGCGTTGAAAACAGGAACACTGAAGCTTTCTTT.

This chain uses TRBV27 with TRBJ1-4; 11 bases align to TRBD1. The CDR3 has 13 amino acids. The J segment lost 7 bases and the V segment lost 10 bases, leaving 5 bases of the junction unmatched. Germline loops: CDR1 MNHEY, CDR2 SMNVEV (reference sequence). In DNA form, the CDR3 reads TGTGCCACCCGGACAGGGGGCTCTGAAAAACTGTTTTTT. This translates into CATRTGGSEKLFF.

This clone has a single count. The chain uses TRBV6-6 and TRBJ1-2; 7 bases fit TRBD1. There are 13 residues in the CDR3. V was pared by 2 bases and J by 8 bases, with 5 bases of the junction left unmatched. From germline, CDR1 is MNHNY and CDR2 SVGAGI (reference sequence). This chain's CDR3 is CASSYGDRWGYTF. The CDR3, as DNA: TGTGCCAGCAGTTACGGGGACAGATGGGGCTACACCTTC.

The chain employs TRBV7-2 and TRBJ1-5, with a tentative D call TRBD1 (5 bases). The CDR3 sequence is 13 residues long. V lost 4 bases to trimming and J lost 11 bases, with 15 bases between them. CDR1 is SGHTA and CDR2 is FQGNSA in the germline V gene. The CDR3 region is CASSSDSGKAQHF. CDR3 sequence (DNA): TGTGCCAGCAGCTCAGACAGTGGGAAAGCCCAGCATTTT.

The chain joins TRBV6-2 or TRBV6-3 to TRBJ2-7; a weak D match, TRBD2 (5 bases). Trimming took off 4 bases at V and 1 base at J, with 11 bases between the two ends. Germline lookup yields CDR1 MNHEY and CDR2 SVGEGT. CDR3 size: 14 residues. CDR3 residues: CASSSGLRSYEQYF. CDR3 coding DNA: TGTGCCAGCAGTTCCGGACTTCGATCCTACGAGCAGTACTTC.

The CDR3 DNA sequence: TGTGCCAGCAGCTTAGTGGCGGGAGTGTCCCTCTACGAGCAGTACTTC. Its protein product is CASSLVAGVSLYEQYF. V usage is TRBV11-2 and J usage is TRBJ2-7, with 7 nucleotides matching TRBD2. Germline assignment: CDR1 SGHAT and CDR2 FQNNGV. Losses at the gene ends were 1 base for V and 3 bases for J; bases not matched to a gene: 9. The CDR3 has 16 amino acids.

This chain joins TRBV1 and TRBJ2-5; TRBD2 was called by the table and not checked on the DNA. TRBV1 is a pseudogene locus. The CDR3 has 17 amino acids. CDR3 sequence (DNA): TGCACCAGCAGCCACCCCTTAGGGACTAGCGATCGGGAGACCCAGTACTTC. Residues: CTSSHPLGTSDRETQYF.

The J gene is TRBJ2-7, the V gene TRBV2, with TRBD2 as a possible D gene (6 bases). This CDR3 has 14 residues. With 5 bases removed from V and 0 bases from J, the gap between germline ends came to 11 bases. Germline CDR1 and CDR2: SNHLY and FYNNEI. This CDR3 is CASSWDSSSYEQYF. The DNA for the CDR3 is TGTGCCAGCAGTTGGGACTCCAGCTCCTACGAGCAGTACTTC.

This rearrangement joins TRBV18 to TRBJ2-1; 11 nucleotides agree with TRBD2. The CDR3 is 16 amino acids. J lost 9 bases, V lost 0 bases, and 7 bases had no gene match. The germline V gene has CDR1 KGHSH and CDR2 LQKENI. Written as DNA, the CDR3 is TGTGCCAGCTCACCACCGGTGACTAGCGGGGCTGGTGAGCAGTTCTTC. Protein product: CASSPPVTSGAGEQFF.

The rearrangement uses TRBV5-5 and TRBJ2-3; D uncertain. CDR1 and CDR2 from the germline V gene are SGHKS and YYEKEE (reference sequence). Between the trimmed V and J ends, which lost 4 bases and 3 bases, there was a span of 6 bases. The CDR3 is made up of 12 amino acids. Here the CDR3 DNA reads TGTGCCAGCAGCCCCAGAACAGATACGCAGTATTTT. This codes for CASSPRTDTQYF.

This clone was counted only a few times. The chain employs TRBV5-1 and TRBJ1-3, with D perhaps TRBD1 (5 bases). V shed 2 bases and J shed 0 bases, with 15 bases lying between them. The CDR3 has 17 residues. The germline V gene has CDR1 SGHRS and CDR2 YFSETQ. As DNA, the CDR3 is TGCGCCAGCAGCTTATTAGTTGGGGCGTTCTCTGGAAACACCATATATTTT. This sequence encodes CASSLLVGAFSGNTIYF.

The chain is built from TRBV6-5 and TRBJ1-5; 9 nucleotides agree with TRBD1. Germline lookup yields CDR1 MNHEY and CDR2 SVGAGI. The CDR3 covers 13 residues. V gave up 5 bases and J gave up 5 bases; unmatched junction bases: 1. The CDR3: CASSTGGDQPQHF. The CDR3 region has the DNA TGTGCCAGCAGTACAGGGGGCGATCAGCCCCAGCATTTT.

J is TRBJ1-4 and V is TRBV18; D gene ambiguous. The V gene's germline CDR1 is KGHSH and CDR2 LQKENI. The CDR3 covers 15 residues. The V gene lost 0 bases and the J gene lost 7 bases, with 12 bases spanning the gap. The CDR3 protein is CASSPPGGLGEKLFF. The CDR3 DNA is TGTGCCAGCTCACCACCGGGAGGGTTGGGTGAAAAACTGTTTTTT. Full variable domain (remainder filled in from reference TRBV18 and TRBJ1-4): NAGVMQNPRHLVRRRGQEARLRCSPMKGHSHVYWYRQLPEEGLKFMVYLQKENIIDESGMPKERFSAEFPKEGPSILRIQQVVRGDSAAYFCASSPPGGLGEKLFFGSGTQLSVL.

V usage is TRBV11-3 and J usage is TRBJ1-2, with D hard to call. Looked up from germline, CDR1 is SGHNT and CDR2 is YENEEA. The CDR3 has 14 amino acids. The V gene lost 1 base and the J gene lost 0 bases, with 6 bases spanning the gap. CDR3 region: CASSLGKPNYGYTF. In DNA form, the CDR3 reads TGTGCCAGCAGCTTAGGTAAGCCTAACTATGGCTACACCTTC.

The chain couples TRBV4-1 to TRBJ1-5; D is uncertain. The V and J ends lost 1 base and 3 bases respectively, with 10 bases between them. The CDR3 consists of 15 residues. In germline, CDR1 is MGHRA, CDR2 YSYEKL. The CDR3 nucleotides are TGCGCCAGCAGCCAAGTGGTCACAGACAATCAGCCCCAGCATTTT. It yields the protein CASSQVVTDNQPQHF.

The chain has TRBV28 and TRBJ1-2, with a weak D call TRBD1 (6 bases). The CDR3 runs 16 residues. Trimming removed 7 bases at V and 4 bases at J, with 22 bases between. Per the germline V gene, CDR1 is MDHEN and CDR2 is SYDVKM. The CDR3 nucleotides read TGTGCCAGCACTCTCGGGGGGGGGCCCAGACTCTATGGCTACACCTTC. This sequence encodes CASTLGGGPRLYGYTF.

This chain links TRBV28 with TRBJ1-2, with 10 bases fitting TRBD1. CDR3 length equals 15 residues. The germline V gene encodes CDR1 MDHEN and CDR2 SYDVKM. With V trimmed by 6 bases and J by 8 bases, 12 bases remained unmatched. The CDR3 is CASSQGGQGRFGYTF. Written as DNA, the CDR3 is TGTGCCAGCAGCCAAGGGGGACAGGGGCGGTTCGGCTACACCTTC.

J is TRBJ1-2 and V is TRBV3-1 (or the pseudogene TRBV3-2), with D possibly TRBD1 on 6 matching bases. V lost 4 bases to trimming and J lost 4 bases, with 13 bases between them. The germline CDR1 and CDR2 sequences are LGHDT and YNNKEL (reference sequence). The CDR3 is 14 residues long. CDR3 DNA: TGTGCCAGCAGCCCCGTTGGGGGCCTCTATGGCTACACCTTC. Its protein is CASSPVGGLYGYTF.

The CDR3 spells CASSRGTGSGLDGYTF. The CDR3 region has the DNA TGTGCCAGCAGCCGGGGGACAGGGTCAGGCTTAGATGGCTACACCTTC. The chain couples TRBV3-1 (or the pseudogene TRBV3-2) to TRBJ1-2; 9 bases are shared with TRBD1. V gave up 4 bases and J gave up 6 bases; unmatched junction bases: 12. Germline CDR1 LGHDT, CDR2 YNNKEL (reference sequence). This CDR3 comprises 16 residues.

This clone was found once. V is TRBV21-1 and J is TRBJ2-3; whether TRBD1, the table's D call, matches the DNA was not checked. TRBV21-1 is a pseudogene locus. The CDR3 consists of 15 residues. CDR3 nucleotides: TGTGCCCACCCATCGATGGGACACAGCACAGATACGCAGTATTTT. This gives the protein CAHPSMGHSTDTQYF.